This TCR beta chain was documented in a study of early T cells in non-severe SARS-CoV-2 infection. Germline CDR1 and CDR2: DFQATT and SNEGSKA (reference sequence). With V trimmed by 2 bases and J by 2 bases, 3 bases remained unmatched. The CDR3 is 14 residues long. This clonotype was seen a single time. Each single cDNA molecule received a unique molecular identifier. Each CDR3 protein is one row after TCRdb ran MiXCR on the 5' RACE reads. The data hold tens of thousands of distinct CDR3 sequences, with more than 10% observed a single time. The chain combines TRBV20-1 with TRBJ2-4; 7 nucleotides match TRBD2. The TCR comes from an adult who was a healthcare worker with PCR-confirmed SARS-CoV-2 infection or an uninfected control (not recorded which). The donor label of this sample is uncertain. This sample comprised whole blood, obtained at baseline. The CDR3 loop reads CSARLGTTKNIQYF. In DNA form, the CDR3 reads TGCAGTGCTAGACTCGGGACTACCAAAAACATTCAGTACTTC.